This T cell receptor (beta chain) is from a study of OX40 agonist ivuxolimab in advanced cancers. Study in general: Melanoma, hepatocellular carcinoma, head and neck or renal cell cancer occurred in dose-escalation patients. Participants averaged approximately 65 years of age (range roughly 20 to 90) and were 82.7% male. Study conclusions and caveats: Mean expanded clone counts were higher in CD8+ than CD4+ T cells. The study observed clonal expansion of CD4+ and CD8+ blood T cells by week 6 at 0.1 to 3.0 mg/kg.

From germline, CDR1 is LNHDA and CDR2 SQIVND (reference sequence). The CDR3 sequence is 15 residues long. V trimming: 4 bases; J trimming: 5 bases; junction bases outside the gene matches: 8. Note on this clone: What it recognizes is unknown.

Clones were sequenced by immunoSEQ multiplex PCR, and TCRdb holds only the in-frame ones, with some missing. Of under 65,000 clones in the sample, 80% to 90% are singletons; the top ten hold roughly 12%. The chain links TRBV19 to TRBJ2-5, with 9 bases lining up with TRBD1. The sequencing here drew on CD4+ or CD8+ T cells sorted from blood, taken in a trial of the OX40 agonist ivuxolimab. The sequence was obtained from an adult with an advanced solid tumor such as melanoma, head and neck, liver or kidney cancer. CDR3 amino acids: CASSNGQGSRETQYF. CDR3 DNA sequence: TGTGCCAGTAGTAACGGACAGGGGTCGCGGGAGACCCAGTACTTC.